This passage covers 32 T cell receptor beta chains from one sample sequenced in a study of cytomegalovirus exposure and HLA in healthy donors. Both 60 Vbeta primers and 13 Jbeta primers went into the PCR. Here immunoSEQ multiplex PCR was the method, and the copy in TCRdb shows in-frame clones only, minus some. In the table there are roughly 100,000 clones, around four fifths of which are singletons. The sequenced material came from PBMCs. All receptors derive from a man aged 50-59 years in good health and CMV-seronegative.

The J gene is TRBJ1-6, the V gene TRBV19; possible D gene TRBD1, 6 bases. The CDR3 runs to 16 residues. The germline V gene encodes CDR1 LNHDA and CDR2 SQIVND (reference sequence). V lost 3 bases, J lost 6 bases, and 15 bases lay in between. CDR3 region: CASSIRGNLGNSPLHF. The CDR3 coding sequence is TGTGCCAGTAGTATTAGGGGGAATCTGGGTAATTCACCCCTCCACTTT.

V gene TRBV7-2 combines with J gene TRBJ2-5; 8 bases match TRBD1. V lost 5 bases, J lost 5 bases, and 4 bases stayed unmatched. CDR3 length equals 13 residues. The germline gives CDR1 SGHTA, CDR2 FQGNSA. Here the CDR3 reads CASSPDRVETQYF. Written as DNA, the CDR3 is TGTGCCAGCAGCCCGGACAGGGTGGAGACCCAGTACTTC.

The chain couples TRBV10-3 to TRBJ1-2; D possibly corresponds to TRBD1 (6 bases). This CDR3 has 12 residues. Looked up from germline, CDR1 is ENHRY and CDR2 is SYGVKD. The germline V and J ends were trimmed by 6 bases and 11 bases, with 16 bases remaining between them. The chain's CDR3 is CAISLQGEGYTF. CDR3 in DNA: TGTGCCATCAGCCTACAGGGAGAGGGATACACCTTC.

This chain's CDR3 is CASSNGRNQPQHF. CDR3 DNA: TGTGCCAGTAGTAATGGGAGGAATCAGCCCCAGCATTTT. J is TRBJ1-5 and V is TRBV19; D gene unclear. The CDR3 runs 13 residues. The germline V gene has CDR1 LNHDA and CDR2 SQIVND (reference sequence). Trimming cost V 4 bases and J 4 bases, with 8 bases left between them.

This rearrangement joins TRBV11-2 to TRBJ1-1, with no clear D. V dropped 0 bases and J dropped 4 bases, with 18 bases sitting between them. The CDR3 runs 17 residues. Per germline, CDR1 SGHAT and CDR2 FQNNGV. The CDR3 here is CASSLDSGSQRGTEAFF. The CDR3 DNA reads TGTGCCAGCAGCTTAGATAGCGGGTCCCAACGGGGCACTGAAGCTTTCTTT. Based on the CDR3 plus reference TRBV11-2 and TRBJ1-1, the full variable domain is EAGVAQSPRYKIIEKRQSVAFWCNPISGHATLYWYQQILGQGPKLLIQFQNNGVVDDSQLPKDRFSAERLKGVDSTLKIQPAKLEDSAVYLCASSLDSGSQRGTEAFFGQGTRLTVV.

V and J are TRBV2 and TRBJ1-5; the D is unclear. Per the germline V gene, CDR1 is SNHLY and CDR2 is FYNNEI. This CDR3 is built from 14 residues. Trimming took 6 bases from V and 1 from J, leaving 10 bases between them. The CDR3 bases are TGTGCCAGCAGCGGGAGGGTCAGCAATCAGCCCCAGCATTTT. Translation gives CASSGRVSNQPQHF.

The chain recombines TRBV30 with TRBJ2-7; 7 bases are a match to TRBD1. J was trimmed by 4 bases and V by 4 bases; bases with no gene match: 10. The CDR3 length is 14 residues. Germline CDR1 GTSNPN, CDR2 SVGIG (reference sequence). Here the CDR3 DNA reads TGTGCCTGGATAAGGAAGGGACAGTCATACGAGCAGTACTTC. Its translation: CAWIRKGQSYEQYF.

This sequence joins TRBV7-8 and TRBJ2-4, with 8 bases lining up with TRBD2. V lost 2 bases, J lost 6 bases, and 6 bases stayed unmatched. The CDR3 runs to 15 residues. In germline, CDR1 is SGHVS, CDR2 FQNEAQ. The CDR3 region is CASSLPGGGGNIQYF. The CDR3, as DNA: TGTGCCAGCAGCTTACCGGGAGGGGGAGGAAACATTCAGTACTTC.

The V gene is TRBV6-5, the J gene TRBJ1-5, with 7 bases aligning to TRBD1. The CDR3 contains 15 residues. With 5 bases clipped from V and 4 bases from J, the junction kept 8 bases outside the gene matches. Germline loops: CDR1 MNHEY, CDR2 SVGAGI. CDR3 nucleotide sequence: TGTGCCAGCAGTCCGGGCAGGGGGGCTAATCAGCCCCAGCATTTT. Amino acid sequence: CASSPGRGANQPQHF.

V is TRBV11-2 and J is TRBJ1-2; D possibly corresponds to TRBD1 (6 bases). Trimming pared 5 bases from V and 5 bases from J, leaving 12 bases between. The germline V gene has CDR1 SGHAT and CDR2 FQNNGV. The CDR3 extends over 13 amino acids. CDR3 DNA sequence: TGTGCCAGCAGCCCTGGGACATTTTATGGCTACACCTTC. Translation: CASSPGTFYGYTF.

The CDR3 reads CASSLRGTEAFF. As DNA, the CDR3 is TGTGCCAGCAGTTTGCGGGGCACTGAAGCTTTCTTT. The chain couples TRBV6-5 to TRBJ1-1; D call uncertain. CDR1 is MNHEY, CDR2 SVGAGI, per germline. V was trimmed by 4 bases and J by 4 bases, leaving 7 bases between them. There are 12 residues in the CDR3.

The chain uses TRBV27 and TRBJ2-1; TRBD2 is a possible D gene (7 bases). The CDR3 is 11 amino acids. Trimming cost V 8 bases and J 10 bases, with 12 bases left between them. Germline V gene sequence: CDR1 MNHEY, CDR2 SMNVEV (reference sequence). The CDR3 DNA sequence: TGTGCCAGCGGGGGGGCAGGAGAGCAGTTCTTC. It translates to CASGGAGEQFF.

The chain employs TRBV18 and TRBJ2-3; D is perhaps TRBD2 (6 bases). V was trimmed by 5 bases and J by 1 base, leaving 7 bases between them. The CDR3 contains 13 residues. Germline V CDR1 and CDR2: KGHSH, LQKENI. DNA for the CDR3: TGTGCCAGCTCAACGGGGGGCACAGATACGCAGTATTTT. It encodes CASSTGGTDTQYF. Based on the CDR3 plus reference TRBV18 and TRBJ2-3, the full variable domain is NAGVMQNPRHLVRRRGQEARLRCSPMKGHSHVYWYRQLPEEGLKFMVYLQKENIIDESGMPKERFSAEFPKEGPSILRIQQVVRGDSAAYFCASSTGGTDTQYFGPGTRLTVL.

The count of this clone is one. The chain couples TRBV5-1 to TRBJ2-7, with TRBD2 matching over 8 bases. CDR1 and CDR2 (germline): SGHRS, YFSETQ. Trimming took 3 bases from V and 0 from J; bases not matched to a gene: 5. The CDR3 spans 15 residues. The CDR3 here is CASSSGGGGSYEQYF. The CDR3 DNA sequence: TGCGCCAGCAGCTCCGGGGGGGGAGGCTCCTACGAGCAGTACTTC.

The chain couples TRBV7-9 to TRBJ2-5, with TRBD2 as a possible D gene (6 bases). V lost 2 bases to trimming and J lost 7 bases, with 14 bases between them. Germline values: CDR1 SEHNR, CDR2 FQNEAQ (reference sequence). The CDR3 is 14 amino acids. Here the CDR3 reads CASSLLGQEGTQYF. For the CDR3, the DNA is TGTGCCAGCAGCTTATTAGGCCAGGAGGGGACCCAGTACTTC. The variable domain in full, completed from reference TRBV7-9 and TRBJ2-5, reads DTGVSQNPRHKITKRGQNVTFRCDPISEHNRLYWYRQTLGQGPEFLTYFQNEAQLEKSRLLSDRFSAERPKGSFSTLEIQRTEQGDSAMYLCASSLLGQEGTQYFGPGTRLLVL.

The chain carries TRBV9 and TRBJ1-2, with D perhaps TRBD1 (5 bases). CDR3 size: 16 residues. Germline loops: CDR1 SGDLS, CDR2 YYNGEE. V was trimmed by 0 bases and J by 5 bases, leaving 17 bases between them. Written as DNA, the CDR3 is TGTGCCAGCAGCGTAGGGGGCGGGGGGGAATTTTATGGCTACACCTTC. Protein: CASSVGGGGEFYGYTF.

The chain links TRBV7-6 to TRBJ1-2, with D uncertain. Germline loops: CDR1 SGHVS, CDR2 FNYEAQ. V was trimmed by 5 bases and J by 6 bases, leaving 16 bases between them. The CDR3 covers 14 residues. The CDR3 DNA sequence: TGTGCCAGCAGCGTCGACTTTGGGTCAGATGGCTACACCTTC. The encoded protein is CASSVDFGSDGYTF.

This chain joins TRBV5-1 and TRBJ2-5; 9 nucleotides match TRBD1. This CDR3 is 14 amino acids long. The J segment lost 2 bases and the V segment lost 5 bases, leaving 4 bases of the junction unmatched. Germline V gene sequence: CDR1 SGHRS, CDR2 YFSETQ. The CDR3 DNA is TGCGCCAGCAGACAGGGGGCTCAGCAAGAGACCCAGTACTTC. Its protein product is CASRQGAQQETQYF.

The chain links TRBV2 to TRBJ1-1; perhaps TRBD1 as D (6 bases). V was clipped by 6 bases and J by 0 bases, with 8 bases between them. The CDR3 is made up of 13 amino acids. CDR1 is SNHLY, CDR2 FYNNEI, per germline. The CDR3: CASRRQVNTEAFF. The CDR3 DNA follows: TGTGCCAGCAGACGACAGGTGAACACTGAAGCTTTCTTT.

This chain joins TRBV4-1 and TRBJ1-1; D may be TRBD1 (5 bases). The germline V and J ends were trimmed by 0 bases and 1 base, with 15 bases remaining between them. This CDR3 has 17 amino acids. CDR1 MGHRA and CDR2 YSYEKL come from the germline V gene. CDR3 DNA sequence: TGCGCCAGCAGCCAAGATGGCCGCGGGGCACGGAACACTGAAGCTTTCTTT. Residues: CASSQDGRGARNTEAFF.

The V call is TRBV10-2, the J call TRBJ1-1, with TRBD1 matching over 7 bases. V gave up 3 bases and J gave up 4 bases; unmatched junction bases: 8. CDR1 and CDR2 (germline): WSHSY, SAAADI. This CDR3 is 15 amino acids long. In DNA, the CDR3 is TGCGCCAGCAGTGACGGGGCAGGGGGTTCCACTGAAGCTTTCTTT. Protein: CASSDGAGGSTEAFF.

This CDR3 is CASSKRGSSQPGGYTF. The CDR3 coding sequence is TGTGCCAGTAGTAAAAGAGGGAGTAGCCAGCCGGGTGGCTACACCTTC. This sequence joins TRBV19 and TRBJ1-2; D ambiguous. V shed 4 bases and J shed 7 bases, with 22 bases lying between them. In germline, CDR1 is LNHDA, CDR2 SQIVND (reference sequence). The CDR3 runs to 16 residues.

The CDR3 DNA reads TGCGCCAGCAGCTTGAGGACAGGGAGTGACTATGGCTACACCTTC. Its translation is CASSLRTGSDYGYTF. The rearrangement uses TRBV5-1 and TRBJ1-2; 8 bases line up with TRBD1. There are 15 residues in the CDR3. Germline V gene lookup returns CDR1 SGHRS and CDR2 YFSETQ. The junction had 5 bases not matched to a gene; V was cut back by 1 base and J by 3 bases.

V usage is TRBV18 and J usage is TRBJ2-1; a weak D match, TRBD2 (5 bases). Trimming left V 6 bases short and J 7 bases short, with 19 bases between. Germline V gene lookup returns CDR1 KGHSH and CDR2 LQKENI. This CDR3 region has 15 residues. The CDR3: CASSVLDLRGNEQFF. CDR3 coding DNA: TGTGCCAGCTCGGTCCTGGACCTCCGGGGAAATGAGCAGTTCTTC.

V is TRBV5-1 and J is TRBJ2-5; D not resolved. The CDR3 spans 13 residues. Germline V gives CDR1 SGHRS, CDR2 YFSETQ. V gave up 2 bases and J gave up 5 bases, with 10 bases separating them. The CDR3 bases are TGCGCCAGCAGCTTACCGTCTCGGGAGACCCAGTACTTC. Residues: CASSLPSRETQYF. The full variable domain, rest sourced from reference TRBV5-1 and TRBJ2-5, is KAGVTQTPRYLIKTRGQQVTLSCSPISGHRSVSWYQQTPGQGLQFLFEYFSETQRNKGNFPGRFSGRQFSNSRSEMNVSTLELGDSALYLCASSLPSRETQYFGPGTRLLVL.

This clone was counted only a few times. The rearrangement joins TRBV6-5 to TRBJ2-3, with D tentatively TRBD1 (5 bases). The germline CDR1 and CDR2 sequences are MNHEY and SVGAGI. The CDR3 contains 12 residues. Trimming took 10 bases from V and 6 from J, leaving 14 bases between them. The CDR3 sequence: CATASQGDTQYF. CDR3 DNA: TGTGCCACCGCCTCTCAGGGCGATACGCAGTATTTT.

This chain joins TRBV19 and TRBJ1-6, with 10 bases aligning to TRBD1. The CDR3 sequence is 14 residues long. Losses at the gene ends were 4 bases for V and 10 bases for J; bases not matched to a gene: 4. Looked up from germline, CDR1 is LNHDA and CDR2 is SQIVND (reference sequence). The DNA for the CDR3 is TGTGCCAGTAGTACGGGACAGGGGATATCACCCCTCCACTTT. Translation: CASSTGQGISPLHF.

This clone was recorded only once. The rearrangement links TRBV20-1 to TRBJ1-1; D is undetermined. This CDR3 has 11 residues. CDR1 and CDR2 (germline): DFQATT, SNEGSKA (reference sequence). Trimming removed 8 bases at V and 4 bases at J, with 11 bases between. The CDR3 loop is CSREGATEAFF. CDR3 nucleotides: TGCAGTAGGGAGGGAGCCACTGAAGCTTTCTTT.

V usage is TRBV29-1 and J usage is TRBJ2-2, with D perhaps matching TRBD2 (6 bases). CDR3 size: 12 residues. Germline V gene sequence: CDR1 SQVTM, CDR2 ANQGSEA. The V gene lost 7 bases and the J gene lost 5 bases, with 11 bases spanning the gap. CDR3 sequence (DNA): TGCAGCGCCGGAGGGAATACCGGGGAGCTGTTTTTT. Protein sequence: CSAGGNTGELFF.

The rearrangement uses TRBV21-1 and TRBJ2-4; the table calls TRBD2, which could not be checked here. TRBV21-1 is a known pseudogene. This CDR3 has 13 amino acids. This CDR3 is CASSKGNKNIQYF. The CDR3 nucleotides are TGTGCCAGCAGCAAAGGTAATAAAAACATTCAGTACTTC.

This clone came up once. The chain carries TRBV11-2 and TRBJ1-4; perhaps TRBD1 as D (5 bases). The germline V and J ends were trimmed by 8 bases and 4 bases, with 11 bases remaining between them. The germline V gene encodes CDR1 SGHAT and CDR2 FQNNGV. CDR3 size: 13 residues. The chain's CDR3 is CASGARDNEKLFF. CDR3 DNA: TGTGCCAGCGGGGCCAGAGATAATGAAAAACTGTTTTTT.

This clone was observed a handful of times. The chain employs TRBV5-4 and TRBJ1-2, with 7 bases that match TRBD1. This CDR3 spans 15 amino acids. The germline V gene has CDR1 SGHNT and CDR2 YYREEE (reference sequence). V shed 5 bases and J 3 bases; nucleotides not matched to a gene: 10. CDR3 region: CASSLGQQNYYGYTF. CDR3 in DNA: TGTGCCAGCAGTCTGGGACAGCAGAACTACTATGGCTACACCTTC.